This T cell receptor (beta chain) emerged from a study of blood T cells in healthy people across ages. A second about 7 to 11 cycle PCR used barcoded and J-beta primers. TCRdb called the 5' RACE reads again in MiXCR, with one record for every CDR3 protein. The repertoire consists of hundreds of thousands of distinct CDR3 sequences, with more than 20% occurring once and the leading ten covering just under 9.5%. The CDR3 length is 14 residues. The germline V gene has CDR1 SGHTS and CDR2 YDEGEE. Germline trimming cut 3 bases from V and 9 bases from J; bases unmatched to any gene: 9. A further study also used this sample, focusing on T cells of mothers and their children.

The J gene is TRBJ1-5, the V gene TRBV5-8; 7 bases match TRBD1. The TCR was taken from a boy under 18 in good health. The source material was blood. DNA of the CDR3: TGTGCCAGCAGCTCAGGACAGGTTAAGGTGCCCCAGCATTTT. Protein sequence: CASSSGQVKVPQHF.